This entry lists 2 T cell receptor beta chains sequenced from one sample in a study of blood T cells in healthy people across ages. Together with a sample-barcoded 5' primer, a J-beta primer mix was included in a second PCR lasting roughly 6 to 12 cycles. One entry per CDR3 protein results from TCRdb running MiXCR on the 5' RACE reads. Among a few hundred thousand distinct CDR3 sequences, over 25% were seen once, and the ten largest hold under 4.5%. This sample also belongs to another study, concerning T cells of mothers and their children.

The source material was blood. The source of these receptors is a boy aged 2 to 10 in good health.

This clonotype has a single count. The chain employs TRBV5-6 and TRBJ2-1, with a possible D match to TRBD1 (6 bases). The J call may be wrong; the DNA end is better matched by TRBJ2-5. This CDR3 has 14 residues. Germline CDR1 SGHDT, CDR2 YYEEEE. This chain's CDR3 is CASSPRQAGETQYF. The CDR3 bases are TGTGCCAGCAGCCCCCGACAGGCGGGAGAGACCCAGTACTTC.

This clonotype came up a few times. The chain employs TRBV7-8 and TRBJ2-7; possibly TRBD2 for D (5 bases). Deletions cut 2 bases from V and 2 bases from J, with 10 bases between. The CDR3 runs 14 residues. The germline CDR1 and CDR2 sequences are SGHVS and FQNEAQ. The CDR3, as DNA: TGTGCCAGCAGCTTAATTGGGAGAGCCTACGAGCAGTACTTC. Its protein is CASSLIGRAYEQYF. Supplemented by reference TRBV7-8 and TRBJ2-7, the full variable domain reads GAGVSQSPRYKVAKRGQDVALRCDPISGHVSLFWYQQALGQGPEFLTYFQNEAQLDKSGLPSDRFFAERPEGSVSTLKIQRTQQEDSAVYLCASSLIGRAYEQYFGPGTRLTVT.